This T cell receptor beta chain originates from a study of blood T cell repertoires in COVID-19. Across the whole study: Whether acute or convalescent, the COVID-19 samples came from the United States, Italy and Spain.

Authors' data handling: Reference gene primer amplification yielded estimated nucleated cell counts. Data came from immunoSEQ multiplex PCR; TCRdb stores just in-frame clones and leaves some out. V and J calls and clone size follow that table, whereas D and trimming were derived from the DNA. The table records approximately 240,000 clones, roughly 82% of them present only once. The CDR3 is 17 residues long. CDR1 and CDR2 (germline): LNHDA, SQIVND (reference sequence). The V end lost 0 bases, the J end lost 2 bases, and 16 bases lay between the germline ends. The receptor's source is an elderly woman with active or convalescent COVID-19. Source material: peripheral blood. This chain connects TRBV19 to TRBJ1-2; no clear D gene. This CDR3 reads CASSIDGRIRSNYGYTF. CDR3 coding DNA: TGTGCCAGTAGTATAGATGGGAGAATCCGGTCCAACTATGGCTACACCTTC.